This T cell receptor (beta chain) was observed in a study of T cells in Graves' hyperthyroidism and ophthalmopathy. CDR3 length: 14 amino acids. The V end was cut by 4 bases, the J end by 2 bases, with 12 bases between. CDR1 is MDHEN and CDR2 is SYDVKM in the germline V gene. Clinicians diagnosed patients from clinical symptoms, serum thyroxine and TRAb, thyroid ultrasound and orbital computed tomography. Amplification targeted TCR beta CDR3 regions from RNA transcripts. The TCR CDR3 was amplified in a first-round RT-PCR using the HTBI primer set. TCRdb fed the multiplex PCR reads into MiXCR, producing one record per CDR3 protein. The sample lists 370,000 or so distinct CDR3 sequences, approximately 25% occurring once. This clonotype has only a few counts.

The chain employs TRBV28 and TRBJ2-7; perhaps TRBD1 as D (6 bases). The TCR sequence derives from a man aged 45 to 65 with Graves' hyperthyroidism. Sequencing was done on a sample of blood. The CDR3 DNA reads TGTGCCAGCAGTTCACAGGGCGTTACCTACGAGCAGTACTTC. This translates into CASSSQGVTYEQYF.